One sample yielded the 6 T cell receptor beta chains listed below, sequenced in a study of PD-L1 blockade in urothelial cancer. The repertoire was sequenced with immunoSEQ multiplex PCR; TCRdb's copy has only in-frame clones and lacks some. This repertoire shows roughly 20,000 clones, roughly 90% found once; its top ten account for 15% to 20%. The sequences come from PBMCs, collected around atezolizumab (anti-PD-L1) treatment. Every receptor here comes from a woman aged 55-70 years with urothelial cancer.

The chain recombines TRBV5-1 with TRBJ1-6, with TRBD1 matching over 9 bases. V dropped 6 bases and J dropped 7; count of bases not matched to a gene: 5. Germline CDR1 reads SGHRS; CDR2 reads YFSETQ. The CDR3 runs 14 residues. As DNA, the CDR3 is TGCGCCAGCACCCCCGGGACAGGGAATTCACCCCTCCACTTT. Its protein product is CASTPGTGNSPLHF.

The rearrangement joins TRBV28 to TRBJ2-1, with 11 nucleotides matching TRBD2. Per the germline V gene, CDR1 is MDHEN and CDR2 is SYDVKM. CDR3 length equals 16 residues. After removal of 5 bases from V and 4 bases from J, the junction contained 7 bases not matched to a gene. This CDR3 is CASSQIGTSGYNEQFF. DNA of the CDR3: TGTGCCAGCAGTCAAATTGGGACTAGCGGATACAATGAGCAGTTCTTC.

This clone was seen a few times. V gene TRBV5-5 combines with J gene TRBJ2-7; D gene uncertain. Looked up from germline, CDR1 is SGHKS and CDR2 is YYEKEE (reference sequence). Between the trimmed V and J ends, which lost 1 base and 5 bases, there was a span of 4 bases. CDR3 length: 11 amino acids. CDR3 DNA: TGTGCCAGCAGCTTGTTCAACGAGCAGTACTTC. It codes for CASSLFNEQYF.

Here the CDR3 reads CASSKGQQLNEQFF. CDR3 coding DNA: TGTGCCAGTAGTAAGGGGCAGCAACTGAATGAGCAGTTCTTC. V is TRBV19 and J is TRBJ2-1; TRBD1 might be the D (5 bases). From germline, CDR1 is LNHDA and CDR2 SQIVND (reference sequence). V gave up 4 bases and J gave up 7 bases, with 14 bases separating them. This CDR3 has 14 residues.

The chain combines TRBV11-2 with TRBJ2-5; 7 positions match TRBD1. V was clipped by 4 bases and J by 2 bases; unmatched bases: 10. The length of the CDR3 is 16 residues. Germline V gene data show CDR1 as SGHAT and CDR2 as FQNNGV. The CDR3 region is CASSSNRDSQQETQYF. The DNA of the CDR3 is TGTGCCAGCAGCTCAAACCGGGACAGCCAGCAAGAGACCCAGTACTTC. The full variable domain, in which reference TRBV11-2 and TRBJ2-5 provide the parts outside the CDR3, is EAGVAQSPRYKIIEKRQSVAFWCNPISGHATLYWYQQILGQGPKLLIQFQNNGVVDDSQLPKDRFSAERLKGVDSTLKIQPAKLEDSAVYLCASSSNRDSQQETQYFGPGTRLLVL.

The chain employs TRBV18 and TRBJ2-7; 11 nucleotides match TRBD1. Germline V gene sequence: CDR1 KGHSH, CDR2 LQKENI. The ends lost 2 bases at V and 3 bases at J; junction bases unmatched: 3. There are 15 residues in the CDR3. The CDR3 DNA reads as TGTGCCAGCTCACCAGGACAGGGGGCTATCTACGAGCAGTACTTC. It specifies CASSPGQGAIYEQYF.